A single sample is the source of the 10 T cell receptor beta chains below, sequenced in a study of T cells in Graves' hyperthyroidism and ophthalmopathy. The investigators amplified TCR beta CDR3 regions from RNA transcripts. The TCR CDR3 first-round RT-PCR relied on the HTBI primer set. TCRdb processed the multiplex PCR reads anew with MiXCR; each CDR3 protein has one entry. The sample lists over 250,000 distinct CDR3 sequences, 25% to 30% seen once, with approximately 25% in the top ten. Material: blood. Source of these receptors: a man in his forties with Graves' hyperthyroidism that later progressed to Graves' ophthalmopathy.

The chain links TRBV6-5 to TRBJ2-7; tentatively, D is TRBD2 (5 bases). This CDR3 is 14 amino acids long. From germline, CDR1 is MNHEY and CDR2 SVGAGI. Trimming took off 0 bases at V and 6 bases at J, with 12 bases between the two ends. This chain's CDR3 is CASSYSSIGVEQYF. The CDR3 nucleotides are TGTGCCAGCAGTTACTCAAGCATCGGGGTCGAGCAGTACTTC.

This chain links TRBV24-1 with TRBJ2-5, with D perhaps given as TRBD1 or TRBD2 (5 bases each). The CDR3 consists of 16 residues. The V gene lost 3 bases and the J gene lost 1 base, with 14 bases spanning the gap. Per germline, CDR1 KGHDR and CDR2 SFDVKD. For the CDR3, the DNA is TGTGCCACCAGTGATGTCGGGGCCGGAGCCCAAGAGACCCAGTACTTC. Protein sequence: CATSDVGAGAQETQYF.

This clonotype showed up many times. The V gene is TRBV3-1, the J gene TRBJ1-1; a possible D gene is TRBD1 (6 bases). Between the trimmed V and J ends, which lost 0 bases and 2 bases, there was a span of 10 bases. This CDR3 spans 15 amino acids. Per the germline V gene, CDR1 is LGHDT and CDR2 is YNNKEL (reference sequence). The DNA for the CDR3 is TGTGCCAGCAGCCAAGATACAGGGCTAAACACTGAAGCTTTCTTT. It is translated as CASSQDTGLNTEAFF.

This clonotype was seen once. DNA for the CDR3: TGCAGTGCTAGAGTAGGGGCCCTGAACACTGAAGCTTTCTTT. Protein product: CSARVGALNTEAFF. V usage is TRBV20-1 and J usage is TRBJ1-1; D may be TRBD1 (5 bases). The CDR3 runs 14 residues. Per germline, CDR1 DFQATT and CDR2 SNEGSKA (reference sequence). V gave up 1 base and J gave up 0 bases, with 9 bases separating them.

This clonotype was seen repeatedly, ten times or more. The chain carries TRBV19 and TRBJ1-5, with 10 nucleotides matching TRBD1. This CDR3 contains 16 residues. V lost 3 bases, J lost 6 bases, and 8 bases stayed unmatched. The germline V gene has CDR1 LNHDA and CDR2 SQIVND (reference sequence). CDR3 nucleotide sequence: TGTGCCAGTAGTATTTCGGGGACAGGGGTTGGTCAGCCCCAGCATTTT. Its protein product is CASSISGTGVGQPQHF.

The chain carries TRBV7-2 and TRBJ2-7; 8 bases agree with TRBD1. V shed 0 bases and J 3 bases; nucleotides not matched to a gene: 7. The CDR3 has 16 residues. The germline V gene encodes CDR1 SGHTA and CDR2 FQGNSA. CDR3 protein: CASSLAGATGDYEQYF. The CDR3 region has the DNA TGTGCCAGCAGCTTAGCGGGGGCGACAGGGGACTACGAGCAGTACTTC.

This clonotype was seen repeatedly, ten times or more. This chain joins TRBV29-1 and TRBJ1-1, with D unresolved. V was cut by 7 bases and J by 2 bases, with 14 bases left in between. The CDR3 totals 13 residues. Germline CDR1 SQVTM, CDR2 ANQGSEA. In nucleotides, the CDR3 is TGCAGCGCCAGCCTTGGTCGAAACACTGAAGCTTTCTTT. Protein product: CSASLGRNTEAFF.

This clonotype was picked up many times. The chain carries TRBV28 and TRBJ1-5, with D tentatively TRBD1 (6 bases). This CDR3 spans 16 amino acids. Germline V gene lookup returns CDR1 MDHEN and CDR2 SYDVKM. V lost 5 bases to trimming and J lost 0 bases, with 14 bases between them. The CDR3 reads CASSKARGNSNQPQHF. CDR3 sequence (DNA): TGTGCCAGCAGTAAAGCCAGGGGAAATAGCAATCAGCCCCAGCATTTT.

The CDR3 sequence is CASSYSVYSGANVLTF. In nucleotides, the CDR3 is TGTGCCAGCAGTTACTCTGTCTATTCTGGGGCCAACGTCCTGACTTTC. This chain joins TRBV6-5 and TRBJ2-6, with D uncertain. CDR1 MNHEY and CDR2 SVGAGI come from the germline V gene. Trimming pared 0 bases from V and 1 base from J, leaving 7 bases between. This CDR3 is 16 amino acids long.

This clonotype was found many times. The rearrangement links TRBV12-5 to TRBJ2-3, with a weak D call TRBD1 (5 bases). The CDR3 length is 18 residues. V gave up 3 bases and J gave up 4 bases, with 23 bases separating them. Germline V CDR1 and CDR2: LGHNT, FRNRAP. Here the CDR3 DNA reads TGTGCTAGTGGTTTCCCCTTAGGGGTCGCAGCCAAATCAGATACGCAGTATTTT. Protein sequence: CASGFPLGVAAKSDTQYF.